The 12 T cell receptor beta chains below all came from one sample that was sequenced in a study of cytomegalovirus exposure and HLA in healthy donors (dated by TCRdb to 2016 to 2017). Library method: the immunoSEQ multiplex PCR assay. For the multiplex PCR, a mixture combining 60 forward primers for TCR Vbeta segments and 13 reverse primers for TCR Jbeta segments was used. TCRdb holds this immuneACCESS table with in-frame rearrangements only. Some clones are missing; in checked studies, unresolved V genes explain under half, and the rest has no known cause. Recorded for this sample are roughly 120,000 clones; approximately 75% of them occurred a single time. Of the sample, around 5.2% is held by the ten largest clones. The source material was PBMCs. The source of these receptors is a man aged 45-65 years in good health and CMV-seropositive.

V gene TRBV18 combines with J gene TRBJ1-2; 7 bases fit TRBD1. J lost 6 bases, V lost 2 bases, and 6 bases had no gene match. The CDR3 runs to 14 residues. Germline V gene data show CDR1 as KGHSH and CDR2 as LQKENI. CDR3 bases: TGTGCCAGCTCACCAACTTCAGGGGGAAATGGCTACACCTTC. Its translation: CASSPTSGGNGYTF.

The chain recombines TRBV9 with TRBJ2-1, with D perhaps matching TRBD1 (6 bases). The CDR3 totals 15 residues. Trimming took 4 bases from V and 5 from J, leaving 16 bases between them. Germline loops: CDR1 SGDLS, CDR2 YYNGEE. The CDR3 nucleotides are TGTGCCAGCAGCTCGCTCACGACAGGTCACAATGAGCAGTTCTTC. It yields the protein CASSSLTTGHNEQFF.

The genes are TRBV30 and TRBJ2-7; D is perhaps TRBD2 (6 bases). The V gene lost 1 base and the J gene lost 5 bases, with 15 bases spanning the gap. The CDR3 covers 14 residues. CDR1 and CDR2 (germline): GTSNPN, SVGIG (reference sequence). This chain's CDR3 is CAWSGVGRTHEQYF. In nucleotides, the CDR3 is TGTGCCTGGAGTGGGGTGGGGAGGACCCACGAGCAGTACTTC.

This clone was counted only a few times. The rearrangement links TRBV2 to TRBJ1-4; D is unclear. Germline V lookup: CDR1 SNHLY, CDR2 FYNNEI. The germline V and J ends were trimmed by 7 bases and 0 bases, with 15 bases remaining between them. CDR3 size: 16 residues. The CDR3 DNA is TGTGCCAGCACTAAGACCGGGGTTTCAACTAATGAAAAACTGTTTTTT. Its translation: CASTKTGVSTNEKLFF.

Comments on this clone: The identical CDR3 is also encoded by other nucleotide sequences in the sample. The chain combines TRBV9 with TRBJ2-3, with 9 bases aligning to TRBD2. This CDR3 has 15 amino acids. V dropped 1 base and J dropped 1; count of bases not matched to a gene: 1. Germline loops: CDR1 SGDLS, CDR2 YYNGEE. The DNA for the CDR3 is TGTGCCAGCAGCGTATCTAGCGGGGGCACAGATACGCAGTATTTT. It specifies CASSVSSGGTDTQYF.

The V and J genes are TRBV28 and TRBJ1-1; D is possibly TRBD1 (5 bases). The germline V gene encodes CDR1 MDHEN and CDR2 SYDVKM. This CDR3 contains 14 residues. The V end was cut by 5 bases, the J end by 0 bases, with 10 bases between. The CDR3 is CASSPTVMNTEAFF. The CDR3 bases are TGTGCCAGCAGTCCGACAGTTATGAACACTGAAGCTTTCTTT.

The chain joins TRBV4-3 to TRBJ2-3, with 7 positions matching TRBD2. Per the germline V gene, CDR1 is LGHNA and CDR2 is YSLEER. V lost 0 bases to trimming and J lost 2 bases; unmatched junction nucleotides: 14. This CDR3 has 19 residues. The CDR3 nucleotides read TGCGCCAGCAGCCAAGACTCCTCCGGGGGGAGAAGTAACACAGATACGCAGTATTTT. Protein product: CASSQDSSGGRSNTDTQYF.

The chain couples TRBV7-8 to TRBJ1-6, with TRBD1 matching over 7 bases. Unmatched junction bases numbered 14, after V lost 5 bases and J lost 7 bases. From germline, CDR1 is SGHVS and CDR2 FQNEAQ. This CDR3 has 17 residues. CDR3: CASSPPMRQGPNSPLHF. CDR3 coding DNA: TGTGCCAGCAGCCCTCCAATGAGACAGGGCCCAAATTCACCCCTCCACTTT.

This clone came up a few times. The gene calls are TRBV28 and TRBJ1-2; D call uncertain. CDR1 and CDR2 (germline): MDHEN, SYDVKM. V shed 1 base and J shed 5 bases, with 14 bases lying between them. This CDR3 is built from 15 residues. CDR3 region: CASSLLDSAAYGYTF. The CDR3 bases are TGTGCCAGCAGTTTATTAGACTCGGCGGCATATGGCTACACCTTC.

V usage is TRBV9 and J usage is TRBJ1-3; TRBD1 matches at 9 bases. J lost 2 bases, V lost 4 bases, and 4 bases had no gene match. This CDR3 has 15 amino acids. Germline values: CDR1 SGDLS, CDR2 YYNGEE. CDR3 loop: CASSQGDRAGNTIYF. In nucleotides, the CDR3 is TGTGCCAGCAGCCAGGGGGACAGGGCTGGAAACACCATATATTTT.

CDR3 sequence: CASSNPSGTYNEQFF. In DNA form, the CDR3 reads TGCGCCAGCAGCAACCCTAGCGGAACCTACAATGAGCAGTTCTTC. The chain is built from TRBV4-1 and TRBJ2-1, with TRBD2 identical over 7 bases. This CDR3 spans 15 amino acids. With 5 bases clipped from V and 2 bases from J, the junction kept 6 bases outside the gene matches. CDR1 MGHRA and CDR2 YSYEKL come from the germline V gene.

This clone was observed a single time. The chain combines TRBV19 with TRBJ1-1; weak D call: TRBD1 (5 bases). V was pared by 1 base and J by 0 bases, with 12 bases between. The CDR3 has 16 amino acids. Looked up from germline, CDR1 is LNHDA and CDR2 is SQIVND (reference sequence). The chain's CDR3 is CASSIGGATMNTEAFF. The CDR3 coding sequence is TGTGCCAGTAGTATAGGGGGCGCCACAATGAACACTGAAGCTTTCTTT.